The 2 T cell receptor beta chains below come from one sample, sequenced in a study of blood T cell repertoires in COVID-19. Generated by immunoSEQ multiplex PCR, the TCRdb table keeps only in-frame clones and is missing some. The sample lists some 220,000 clones, just over 85% occurring once. Sequencing input: PBMCs or T cells enriched from blood (not recorded which). All receptors come from a woman between 35 and 50 years old with acute COVID-19.

The V gene is TRBV19, the J gene TRBJ1-1, with D possibly being TRBD1 (6 bases). V was pared by 7 bases and J by 1 base, with 16 bases between. Germline V CDR1 and CDR2: LNHDA, SQIVND (reference sequence). This CDR3 comprises 15 residues. The CDR3 DNA reads TGTGCCAGTATCAACCCTGGGGGCGAGAACACTGAAGCTTTCTTT. It translates to CASINPGGENTEAFF.

This chain links TRBV27 with TRBJ1-1; a weak D match, TRBD1 (5 bases). Trimming removed 1 base from V and 1 base from J, with 10 bases in between. Germline CDR1 reads MNHEY; CDR2 reads SMNVEV (reference sequence). The CDR3 runs to 15 residues. CDR3 sequence: CASSLWTTGNTEAFF. For the CDR3, the DNA is TGTGCCAGCAGTTTATGGACAACAGGGAACACTGAAGCTTTCTTT.